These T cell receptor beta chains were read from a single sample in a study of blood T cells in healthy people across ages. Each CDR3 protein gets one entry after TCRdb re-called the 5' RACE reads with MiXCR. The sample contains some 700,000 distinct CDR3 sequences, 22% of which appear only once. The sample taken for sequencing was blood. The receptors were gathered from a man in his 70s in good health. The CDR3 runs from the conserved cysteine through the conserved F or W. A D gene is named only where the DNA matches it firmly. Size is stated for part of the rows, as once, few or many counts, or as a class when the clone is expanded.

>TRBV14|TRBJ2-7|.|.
CASSQDSGHEQYF
TGTGCCAGCAGCCAAGACAGTGGCCACGAGCAGTACTTC
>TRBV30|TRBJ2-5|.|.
CAWIPAELETQYF
TGTGCCTGGATTCCGGCGGAACTAGAGACCCAGTACTTC
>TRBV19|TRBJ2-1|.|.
CASSTGGGWGTLSSYNEQFF
TGTGCCAGTAGTACAGGGGGGGGGTGGGGGACCTTGAGCTCCTACAATGAGCAGTTCTTC
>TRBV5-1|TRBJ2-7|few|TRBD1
CASSLTKGQRYEQYF
TGCGCCAGCAGCCTAACCAAGGGACAGCGCTACGAGCAGTACTTC
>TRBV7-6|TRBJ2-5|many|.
CASSKIGGETQYF
TGTGCCAGCAGTAAAATTGGGGGAGAGACCCAGTACTTC
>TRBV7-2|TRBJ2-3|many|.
CASSRTQGSTQYF
TGTGCCAGCAGCCGTACCCAGGGGTCTACGCAGTATTTT
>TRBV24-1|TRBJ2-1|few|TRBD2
CATSDAMGGNNEQFF
TGTGCCACCAGTGATGCTATGGGGGGGAACAATGAGCAGTTCTTC
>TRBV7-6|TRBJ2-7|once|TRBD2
CASSFGLAGPLLPYEQYF
TGTGCCAGCAGCTTCGGACTAGCGGGCCCTCTGCTCCCCTACGAGCAGTACTTC
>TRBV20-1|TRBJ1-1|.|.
CSAKGNTEAFF
TGCAGTGCTAAGGGGAACACTGAAGCTTTCTTT
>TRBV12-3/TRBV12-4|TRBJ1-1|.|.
CARSLGGGNTEAFF
TGTGCCCGCAGTCTGGGCGGGGGGAACACTGAAGCTTTCTTT
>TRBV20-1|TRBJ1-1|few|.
CSAREAGLTEAFF
TGCAGTGCTAGAGAGGCGGGCCTCACTGAAGCTTTCTTT
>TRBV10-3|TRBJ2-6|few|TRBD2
CAISAGGLQSSGANVLTF
TGTGCCATCAGTGCGGGAGGACTGCAGAGCTCTGGGGCCAACGTCCTGACTTTC
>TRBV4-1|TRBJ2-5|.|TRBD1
CASSQEDRGRETQYF
TGCGCCAGCAGCCAAGAGGACAGGGGAAGGGAGACCCAGTACTTC
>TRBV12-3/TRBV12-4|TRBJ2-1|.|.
CASSPRSLNEQFF
TGTGCCAGCAGTCCTCGGTCCCTCAATGAGCAGTTCTTC
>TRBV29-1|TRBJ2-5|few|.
CSVEEGSVKGETQYF
TGCAGCGTTGAAGAGGGGTCCGTGAAAGGGGAGACCCAGTACTTC
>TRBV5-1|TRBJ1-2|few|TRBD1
CASSQLDRNYTF
TGCGCCAGCAGCCAACTGGACAGGAACTACACCTTC
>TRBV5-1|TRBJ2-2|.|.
CASSLYGDSRTGELFF
TGCGCCAGCAGCTTGTACGGCGATTCCCGGACCGGGGAGCTATTTTTT
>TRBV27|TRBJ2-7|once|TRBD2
CASSLLAGGGEQYF
TGTGCCAGCAGTTTACTAGCGGGGGGTGGTGAGCAGTACTTC
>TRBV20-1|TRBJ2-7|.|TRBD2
CSATGLAGVGTYEQYF
TGCAGTGCTACGGGACTAGCGGGAGTGGGTACCTACGAGCAGTACTTC
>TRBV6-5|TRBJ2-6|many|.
CASSYSGAGANVLTF
TGTGCCAGCAGTTACTCTGGGGCTGGGGCCAACGTCCTGACTTTC
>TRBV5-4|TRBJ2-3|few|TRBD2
CASISGGALQSTDTQYF
TGTGCCAGCATCAGCGGGGGGGCCCTCCAGAGCACAGATACGCAGTATTTT
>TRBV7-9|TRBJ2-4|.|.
CASTLGGGVAKNIQYF
TGTGCCAGCACCTTAGGGGGAGGGGTTGCCAAAAACATTCAGTACTTC
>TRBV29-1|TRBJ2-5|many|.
CSVDGGQPLQETQYF
TGCAGCGTTGATGGGGGACAACCTCTCCAAGAGACCCAGTACTTC
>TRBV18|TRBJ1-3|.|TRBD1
CASSPLGTGPNTIYF
TGTGCCAGCTCACCACTCGGGACAGGCCCAAACACCATATATTTT
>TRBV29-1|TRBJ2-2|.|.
CSVERTAGVPGELFF
TGCAGCGTTGAACGCACAGCGGGTGTCCCCGGGGAGCTGTTTTTT
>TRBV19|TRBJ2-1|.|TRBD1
CASSNRDREGEQFF
TGTGCCAGTAGCAATAGGGACAGGGAAGGTGAGCAGTTCTTC
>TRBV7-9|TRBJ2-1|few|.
CASSFTDRLTYNEQFF
TGTGCCAGCAGCTTCACCGACAGACTAACCTACAATGAGCAGTTCTTC
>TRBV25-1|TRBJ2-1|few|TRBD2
CASSEFGREGYNEQFF
TGTGCCAGCAGTGAATTCGGACGGGAGGGCTACAATGAGCAGTTCTTC
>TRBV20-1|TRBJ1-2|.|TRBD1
CSARDPLGQVPNYGYTF
TGCAGTGCTAGAGATCCTTTGGGACAGGTCCCTAACTATGGCTACACCTTC
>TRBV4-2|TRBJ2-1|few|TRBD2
CASSQDLAGLYEQFF
TGTGCCAGCAGCCAAGATCTAGCGGGGTTGTATGAGCAGTTCTTC
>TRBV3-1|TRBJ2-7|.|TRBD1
CASSQDGTVSYEQYF
TGTGCCAGCAGCCAAGATGGGACAGTCTCCTACGAGCAGTACTTC
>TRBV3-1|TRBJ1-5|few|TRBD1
CASSHAGTGDLHQPQHF
TGTGCCAGCAGCCATGCCGGGACAGGGGATCTTCATCAGCCCCAGCATTTT
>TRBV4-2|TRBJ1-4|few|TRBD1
CASSGGTGKNEKLSF
TGTGCCAGCAGCGGTGGGACAGGCAAAAATGAAAAACTGTCTTTT
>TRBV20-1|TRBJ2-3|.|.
CSAKSLAGTDTQYF
TGCAGTGCCAAGTCGCTAGCTGGAACAGATACGCAGTATTTT
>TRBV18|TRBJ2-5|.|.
CASSPPPGLQETQYF
TGTGCCAGCTCACCGCCTCCGGGGCTCCAAGAGACCCAGTACTTC
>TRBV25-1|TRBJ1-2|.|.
CASSEVGRDGYTF
TGTGCCAGCTCCGAAGTGGGTAGGGATGGCTACACCTTC
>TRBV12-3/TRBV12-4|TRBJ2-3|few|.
CASSRDMGTDTQYF
TGTGCCAGTTCCCGGGACATGGGCACAGATACGCAGTATTTT
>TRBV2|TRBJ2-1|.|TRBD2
CASRSLAGGFYNEQFF
TGTGCCAGCAGATCCTTGGCGGGGGGCTTCTACAATGAGCAGTTCTTC
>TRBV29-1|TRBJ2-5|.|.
CSATGTGQETQYF
TGCAGCGCCACCGGGACGGGCCAAGAGACCCAGTACTTC
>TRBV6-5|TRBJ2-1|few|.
CASSYSPPTGSSYNEQFF
TGTGCCAGCAGTTACTCGCCCCCAACAGGGAGCTCCTACAATGAGCAGTTCTTC
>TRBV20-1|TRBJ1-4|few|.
CSAPTKTGEKLFF
TGCAGTGCTCCCACGAAGACGGGAGAAAAACTGTTTTTT
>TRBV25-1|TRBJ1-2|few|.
CASSEYGGYGYTF
TGTGCCAGCAGTGAATATGGCGGGTATGGCTACACCTTC
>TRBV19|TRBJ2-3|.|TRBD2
CASTTSGRTDTQYF
TGTGCCAGTACGACTAGCGGCCGCACAGATACGCAGTATTTT
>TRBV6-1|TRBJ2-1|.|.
CASSERILEGEQFF
TGTGCCAGCAGTGAGAGGATTCTAGAGGGTGAGCAGTTCTTC
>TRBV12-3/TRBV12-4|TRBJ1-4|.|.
CASGQTVVKLFF
TGTGCCAGCGGGCAGACAGTCGTCAAACTGTTTTTT
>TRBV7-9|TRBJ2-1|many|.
CASSLASGLSREQFF
TGTGCCAGCAGCTTAGCGTCAGGACTATCCCGGGAGCAGTTCTTC
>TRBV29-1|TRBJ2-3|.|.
CSVESLGIRTDTQYF
TGCAGCGTTGAATCCCTAGGGATCCGCACAGATACGCAGTATTTT
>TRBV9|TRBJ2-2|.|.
CASSVAAPGELFF
TGTGCCAGCAGCGTAGCGGCCCCCGGGGAGCTGTTTTTT
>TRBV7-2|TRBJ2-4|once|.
CASSLEGDDIQYF
TGTGCCAGCAGCTTAGAAGGGGATGACATTCAGTACTTC
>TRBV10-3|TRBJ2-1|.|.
CAISGADNNEQFF
TGTGCCATCAGTGGAGCGGACAATAATGAGCAGTTCTTC
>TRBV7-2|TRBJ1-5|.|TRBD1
CASSLVGGTESNQPQHF
TGTGCCAGCAGCTTGGTCGGGGGGACAGAAAGCAATCAGCCCCAGCATTTT
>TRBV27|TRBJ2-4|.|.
CASRNNNLIAKNIQYF
TGTGCCAGCAGAAACAATAACCTTATAGCCAAAAACATTCAGTACTTC
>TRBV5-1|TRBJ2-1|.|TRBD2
CASSLVTSPINEQFF
TGCGCCAGCAGCTTGGTGACTAGCCCTATCAATGAGCAGTTCTTC